In its sample, the clone carrying this T cell receptor (beta chain) ranks as large. Its matching antigen is unknown. Sample time point: sample taken at primary tumor resection. This sample was included in a study of spatial heterogeneity in lung cancer. The study, taken as a whole, reports: Counts that tracked tumor mutation counts were those of expanded intratumoral alpha and beta TCRs.

MiXCR, applied by TCRdb to the 5' RACE reads, yields one record per CDR3 protein. The sample lists some 2,400 distinct CDR3 sequences; approximately 7.6% were seen once. Germline V gene lookup returns CDR1 MDHEN and CDR2 SYDVKM. With 3 bases removed from V and 3 bases from J, the gap between germline ends came to 15 bases. CDR3 length equals 15 residues. The input for sequencing was lung tumor tissue, taken at surgery. The clonotype comes from a male donor with early-stage non-small cell lung cancer. The genes are TRBV28 and TRBJ2-7, with D possibly being TRBD1 or TRBD2 (6 bases each). Written as DNA, the CDR3 is TGTGCCAGCAGTTTCGGAGGGGGAACACACTACGAGCAGTACTTC. This encodes CASSFGGGTHYEQYF.